These T cell receptor beta chains were read from a single sample in a study of CD8 T cells in ankylosing spondylitis. TCRdb recomputed calls from the 5' RACE reads with MiXCR, one row per CDR3 protein. The sample consists of approximately 130,000 distinct CDR3 sequences, over 10% of them appearing once. The sequencing input was blood, either unsorted or a sorted T cell fraction (not recorded which). The receptors stem from a female donor with ankylosing spondylitis or in good health (not recorded which). CDR3s include the opening cysteine and the closing phenylalanine or tryptophan. The D gene is left open where the match is weak. Size is stated as once, few, many or a size class.

d_call cdr3_length clone_size j_call v_call cdr3_aa cdr3_nt
NA 12 many TRBJ2-1 TRBV11-2 CASSRLLNDPFF TGTGCCAGCAGCAGGTTACTAAATGATCCGTTCTTC
NA 13 many TRBJ2-3 TRBV12-3/TRBV12-4 CASSLVGRPAQYF TGTGCCAGCAGTTTAGTGGGCAGGCCCGCGCAGTATTTT
NA 17 many TRBJ2-2 TRBV7-2 CASSISGTATNTGELFF TGTGCCAGCAGCATTTCCGGGACTGCTACCAACACCGGGGAGCTGTTTTTT
TRBD1 12 many TRBJ2-7 TRBV29-1 CSVETGGKEQYF TGCAGCGTTGAAACAGGGGGGAAAGAGCAGTACTTC
NA 16 many TRBJ1-4 TRBV15 CATSRDPWGGNEKLFF TGTGCCACCAGCAGAGATCCTTGGGGGGGAAATGAAAAACTGTTTTTT
NA 15 many TRBJ1-4 TRBV25-1 CASSEWAGRDEKLFF TGTGCCAGCAGTGAATGGGCAGGGCGGGATGAAAAACTGTTTTTT
TRBD1 15 many TRBJ1-3 TRBV15 CATSSAGTAGNTIYF TGTGCCACCAGCAGCGCCGGGACAGCTGGAAACACCATATATTTT
NA 14 many TRBJ1-4 TRBV7-8 CASTLRDGDEKLFF TGTGCCAGCACACTCCGGGACGGCGATGAAAAACTGTTTTTT
TRBD2 12 many TRBJ2-1 TRBV30 CAWREQLAEQFF TGTGCCTGGAGAGAACAACTAGCGGAGCAGTTCTTC
NA 14 many TRBJ1-1 TRBV12-3/TRBV12-4 CASSMKLANTEAFF TGTGCCAGCAGTATGAAACTGGCGAACACTGAAGCTTTCTTT
TRBD1 14 many TRBJ2-5 TRBV10-2 CASREQGTPWTQYF TGCGCCAGCAGAGAACAGGGGACCCCCTGGACCCAGTACTTC
TRBD1 17 few TRBJ2-7 TRBV27 CASSMTGTGADNYEQYF TGTGCCAGCAGTATGACCGGGACAGGGGCTGATAACTACGAGCAGTACTTC
TRBD1 14 many TRBJ1-1 TRBV5-5 CASSWTGANTEAFF TGTGCCAGCAGCTGGACAGGGGCGAACACTGAAGCTTTCTTT
TRBD2 15 once TRBJ2-3 TRBV6-1 CASGTSGAPRDTQYF TGTGCCAGCGGGACTAGCGGGGCCCCTAGAGATACGCAGTATTTT